This T cell receptor beta chain was identified during a study of response to subunit inactivated influenza vaccine. This clonotype showed up many times. This CDR3 is 14 amino acids long. V lost 7 bases to trimming and J lost 4 bases; unmatched junction nucleotides: 8. Germline V gives CDR1 SGHRS, CDR2 YFSETQ. Each CDR3 protein is one row after TCRdb ran MiXCR on the RT-PCR reads. This sample has 500,000 to 550,000 distinct CDR3 sequences, with less than 10% found just once. The J gene is TRBJ2-3, the V gene TRBV5-1; 8 bases are a match to TRBD1. This receptor was taken from a man in his fifties or sixties who received an inactivated influenza vaccine. Specimen: PBMCs from blood, collected around 2 years after vaccination. This CDR3 is CASCADRAPDTQYF. In nucleotides, the CDR3 is TGCGCCAGCTGTGCGGACAGGGCTCCAGATACGCAGTATTTT. Supplemented by reference TRBV5-1 and TRBJ2-3, the full variable domain reads KAGVTQTPRYLIKTRGQQVTLSCSPISGHRSVSWYQQTPGQGLQFLFEYFSETQRNKGNFPGRFSGRQFSNSRSEMNVSTLELGDSALYLCASCADRAPDTQYFGPGTRLTVL.